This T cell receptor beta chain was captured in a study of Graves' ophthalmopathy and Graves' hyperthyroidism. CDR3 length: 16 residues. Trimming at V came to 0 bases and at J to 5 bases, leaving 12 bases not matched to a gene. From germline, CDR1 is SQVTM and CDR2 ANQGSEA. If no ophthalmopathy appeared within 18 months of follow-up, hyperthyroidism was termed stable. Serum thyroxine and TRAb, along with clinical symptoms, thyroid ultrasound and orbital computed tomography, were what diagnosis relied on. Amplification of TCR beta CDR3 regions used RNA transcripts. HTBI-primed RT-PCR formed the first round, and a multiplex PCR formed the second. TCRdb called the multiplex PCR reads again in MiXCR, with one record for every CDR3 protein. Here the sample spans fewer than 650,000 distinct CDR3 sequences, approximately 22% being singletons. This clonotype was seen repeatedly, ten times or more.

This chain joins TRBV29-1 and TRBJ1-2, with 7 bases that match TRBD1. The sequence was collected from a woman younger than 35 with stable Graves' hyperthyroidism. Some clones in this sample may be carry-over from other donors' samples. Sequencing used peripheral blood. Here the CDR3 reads CSVEDSEAGGFYGYTF. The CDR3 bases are TGCAGCGTTGAAGATTCGGAGGCAGGGGGATTTTATGGCTACACCTTC.